The sequence of this T cell receptor beta chain was determined in a study of blood T cell repertoires in COVID-19. Looking at the study overall: There were acute and convalescent COVID-19 samples, and they came from the United States, Italy and Spain. PBMCs, B-cell-depleted T cells, or T cells provided the cDNA or gDNA that made up the material.

Using immunoSEQ multiplex PCR, the repertoire was profiled, and TCRdb retains in-frame clones only, with some absent. The table records approximately 250,000 clones, 75% to 95% of them present only once. Trimming took 5 bases from V and 0 from J, leaving 5 bases between them. Germline V gene data show CDR1 as MDHEN and CDR2 as SYDVKM. This CDR3 is 12 amino acids long. Within 2 weeks of study entry, exposed participants had contacted a PCR-confirmed or clinician-diagnosed COVID-19 case. This TCR was sampled from a man between 40 and 49 years old who had been exposed to COVID-19. The genes are TRBV28 and TRBJ2-7; unclear D gene. Sequenced input: PBMCs or T cells enriched from blood (not recorded which). CDR3 residues: CASSEFSYEQYF. CDR3 sequence (DNA): TGTGCCAGCAGTGAGTTCTCCTACGAGCAGTACTTC.